These 22 T cell receptor beta chains were sequenced from one sample in a study of early T cells in non-severe SARS-CoV-2 infection (TCRdb year 2021). Library construction relied on 5' RACE. The instrument given in TCRdb is NextSeq 500. In TCRdb, the public reads were trimmed at Q25 with fastp and aligned with MiXCR, with productive beta chains retained. Every CDR3 protein is listed once, alongside the most common genes and DNA of its rows. The sample profile shows tens of thousands of distinct CDR3 sequences; about an eighth of them were found once. The biggest ten clones account for roughly 5.8% of the sample. Here the sequenced sample was whole blood, taken at baseline. The receptors derive from an adult who was a healthcare worker with PCR-confirmed SARS-CoV-2 infection or an uninfected control (not recorded which).

This clonotype was seen a few times. Germline is not matched at one junction end, which may reflect a read error. The chain combines TRBV27 with TRBJ2-3, with 9 bases matching TRBD1. CDR1 is MNHEY, CDR2 SMNVEV, per germline (reference sequence). The CDR3 totals 13 residues. The CDR3 sequence is CASSLTWGQGRFF. Here the CDR3 DNA reads TGTGCCAGCAGTTTAACTTGGGGACAGGGACGGTTTTTT.

This clonotype was seen at least ten times. This sequence joins TRBV7-3 and TRBJ2-3, with 7 nucleotides matching TRBD1. Germline CDR1 SGHTA, CDR2 FQGTGA. The CDR3 sequence is 12 residues long. V was clipped by 4 bases and J by 12 bases; unmatched bases: 7. CDR3 sequence reads: CASSSTDRVQYF. CDR3 DNA sequence: TGTGCCAGCAGCTCAACAGACAGGGTTCAGTATTTT.

This clonotype has just a few counts. The chain uses TRBV10-3 and TRBJ1-2; D call uncertain. This CDR3 spans 18 amino acids. Trimming left V 2 bases short and J 3 bases short, with 22 bases between. Germline V CDR1 and CDR2: ENHRY, SYGVKD. CDR3 sequence: CAISEPRTDRIPYYGYTF. The CDR3 bases are TGTGCCATCAGTGAGCCTCGGACCGATAGAATACCCTACTATGGCTACACCTTC.

This clonotype was seen at least ten times. The chain recombines TRBV19 with TRBJ1-4, with TRBD1 identical over 9 bases. V was clipped by 7 bases and J by 8 bases; unmatched bases: 8. Germline values: CDR1 LNHDA, CDR2 SQIVND (reference sequence). There are 14 residues in the CDR3. The CDR3 DNA reads TGTGCCAGTACCAAGGGACAGGGTACGGAAAAACTGTTTTTT. It translates to CASTKGQGTEKLFF.

There are many counts of this clonotype. V usage is TRBV2 and J usage is TRBJ2-3; D is ambiguous. Trimming shortened V by 9 bases and J by 4 bases, and 14 bases separated the two germline ends. Germline lookup yields CDR1 SNHLY and CDR2 FYNNEI. This CDR3 is 13 amino acids long. In DNA form, the CDR3 reads TGTGCCAGGACACACGGCTTTGCAGATACGCAGTATTTT. Translating gives CARTHGFADTQYF.

The CDR3 nucleotides read TGTGCCAGCAGGCCAACGGGGGTGAAAGATACGCAGTATTTT. It is translated as CASRPTGVKDTQYF. This rearrangement joins TRBV7-8 to TRBJ2-3, with D maybe TRBD2 (6 bases). The CDR3 runs to 14 residues. V lost 6 bases to trimming and J lost 5 bases, with 15 bases between them. The germline V gene encodes CDR1 SGHVS and CDR2 FQNEAQ.

This clonotype was counted a few times. V usage is TRBV6-4 and J usage is TRBJ1-2; D may be TRBD1 (6 bases). The length of the CDR3 is 19 residues. The germline V gene encodes CDR1 MRHNA and CDR2 SNTAGT. Trimming stripped 6 bases from V and 4 bases from J, with 30 bases between. In DNA, the CDR3 is TGTGCCAGCAGACCACAGGGCACACCAAAACCGGGCACCTCCTATGGCTACACCTTC. Amino acid sequence: CASRPQGTPKPGTSYGYTF.

This sequence joins TRBV11-2 and TRBJ2-5; 10 positions agree with TRBD2. CDR1 and CDR2 from the germline V gene are SGHAT and FQNNGV. V was pared by 8 bases and J by 7 bases, with 16 bases of the junction left unmatched. This CDR3 region has 16 residues. For the CDR3, the DNA is TGTGCCAGCCGCTGGGCGGTAGCGGGGGGCGTTGGGACCCAGTACTTC. Translated: CASRWAVAGGVGTQYF.

This sequence joins TRBV12-3 or TRBV12-4 and TRBJ2-6; no clear D gene. The V end lost 5 bases, the J end lost 2 bases, and 10 bases lay between the germline ends. The length of the CDR3 is 15 residues. This CDR3 is CASSQAGPGANVLTF. The CDR3 DNA is TGTGCCAGCAGTCAGGCCGGACCTGGGGCCAACGTCCTGACTTTC.

CDR3: CASSELDDGYTF. DNA of the CDR3: TGTGCCAGCAGTGAACTGGACGATGGCTACACCTTC. This rearrangement joins TRBV2 to TRBJ1-2; D is ambiguous. V was clipped by 2 bases and J by 6 bases, with 7 bases between them. Germline loops: CDR1 SNHLY, CDR2 FYNNEI. The CDR3 contains 12 residues.

This clonotype was found many times. This chain connects TRBV18 to TRBJ2-5; 12 bases line up with TRBD2. CDR1 and CDR2 (germline): KGHSH, LQKENI. V shed 2 bases, J shed 4 bases, and the junction held 11 bases outside the gene matches. The CDR3 totals 18 residues. The CDR3, as DNA: TGTGCCAGCTCACCAAGGCTAGCGGGAGGGCCCCAAGGAGAGACCCAGTACTTC. It codes for CASSPRLAGGPQGETQYF.

The sample holds many counts of this clonotype. The chain links TRBV12-3 or TRBV12-4 to TRBJ2-1; D uncertain. This CDR3 is built from 13 residues. Trimming took 5 bases from V and 6 from J, leaving 11 bases between them. The CDR3 bases are TGTGCCAGCAGTGAGACTCGACGCAATGAGCAGTTCTTC. Translation gives CASSETRRNEQFF.

This chain connects TRBV14 to TRBJ1-2; D is unclear. Germline CDR1 reads SGHDN; CDR2 reads FVKESK. The CDR3 spans 12 residues. Trimming cost V 4 bases and J 10 bases, with 13 bases left between them. CDR3 sequence (DNA): TGTGCCAGCAGCCGCCGAACAGAGGACTACACCTTC. Amino acids: CASSRRTEDYTF.

This clonotype was counted many times. The chain carries TRBV11-2 and TRBJ2-3; 12 nucleotides match TRBD2. From germline, CDR1 is SGHAT and CDR2 FQNNGV. Losses at the gene ends were 6 bases for V and 14 bases for J; bases not matched to a gene: 15. The CDR3 extends over 15 amino acids. CDR3 loop: CASSPSSGRAEVSYF. Written as DNA, the CDR3 is TGTGCCAGCAGTCCTTCTAGCGGGAGGGCGGAGGTGTCGTATTTT.

The chain has TRBV11-2 and TRBJ2-4; D is unresolved. This CDR3 spans 14 amino acids. V was clipped by 1 base and J by 6 bases, with 10 bases between them. Germline values: CDR1 SGHAT, CDR2 FQNNGV. CDR3 residues: CASSLVYGINIQYF. CDR3 nucleotides: TGTGCCAGCAGCTTAGTCTACGGAATAAACATTCAGTACTTC. Variable domain in full (rest from reference TRBV11-2 and TRBJ2-4): EAGVAQSPRYKIIEKRQSVAFWCNPISGHATLYWYQQILGQGPKLLIQFQNNGVVDDSQLPKDRFSAERLKGVDSTLKIQPAKLEDSAVYLCASSLVYGINIQYFGAGTRLSVL.

This clonotype has at least ten counts. This rearrangement joins TRBV6-5 to TRBJ1-6, with TRBD1 identical over 8 bases. Germline V gene lookup returns CDR1 MNHEY and CDR2 SVGAGI. The trim removed 5 bases at V and 3 bases at J, leaving 3 bases unmatched. This CDR3 is 15 amino acids long. The CDR3 loop is CASSPGTGYNSPLHF. The CDR3 nucleotides read TGTGCCAGCAGTCCCGGGACAGGCTATAATTCACCCCTCCACTTT.

This chain links TRBV29-1 with TRBJ2-5, with D unclear. The CDR3 runs 12 residues. Germline lookup yields CDR1 SQVTM and CDR2 ANQGSEA. The V gene lost 5 bases and the J gene lost 4 bases, with 11 bases spanning the gap. This CDR3 is CSVLTSGETQYF. CDR3 bases: TGCAGCGTTCTCACCTCGGGAGAGACCCAGTACTTC.

This clonotype was seen more than once but under ten times. The chain has TRBV7-2 and TRBJ2-7; TRBD1 agrees at 8 bases. With V trimmed by 3 bases and J by 6 bases, 1 base remained unmatched. Germline V gene sequence: CDR1 SGHTA, CDR2 FQGNSA. The CDR3 length is 12 residues. The CDR3 here is CASSFTGGEQYF. The CDR3 DNA sequence: TGTGCCAGCAGCTTCACAGGGGGCGAGCAGTACTTC.

This clonotype was seen only a few times. The rearrangement joins TRBV2 to TRBJ2-4, with 9 bases matching TRBD1. The ends lost 5 bases at V and 0 bases at J; junction bases unmatched: 5. Germline V gene sequence: CDR1 SNHLY, CDR2 FYNNEI. This CDR3 is 16 amino acids long. CDR3 DNA: TGTGCCAGCAGTTCGACAGGGGGATTAGCCAAAAACATTCAGTACTTC. This translates into CASSSTGGLAKNIQYF. Filled out from reference TRBV2 and TRBJ2-4, the complete variable domain reads EPEVTQTPSHQVTQMGQEVILRCVPISNHLYFYWYRQILGQKVEFLVSFYNNEISEKSEIFDDQFSVERPDGSNFTLKIRSTKLEDSAMYFCASSSTGGLAKNIQYFGAGTRLSVL.

The table lists this clonotype with a few counts. The chain recombines TRBV19 with TRBJ2-1; D gene ambiguous. Trimming cost V 3 bases and J 0 bases, with 6 bases left between them. The CDR3 consists of 14 residues. CDR1 and CDR2 from the germline V gene are LNHDA and SQIVND (reference sequence). The CDR3 here is CASSITFSYNEQFF. The CDR3 coding sequence is TGTGCCAGTAGTATCACGTTCTCCTACAATGAGCAGTTCTTC.

In its sample, this clonotype was seen many times. This sequence joins TRBV11-2 and TRBJ2-7; D not resolved. Trimming took off 5 bases at V and 0 bases at J, with 17 bases between the two ends. CDR3 length: 16 residues. Germline V gives CDR1 SGHAT, CDR2 FQNNGV. The CDR3 DNA reads TGTGCCAGCAGCCCTGTCGGACGCCTGACCTCCTACGAGCAGTACTTC. Translated: CASSPVGRLTSYEQYF.

In this sample, this clonotype turned up a few times. The genes are TRBV29-1 and TRBJ2-7, with a tentative D call TRBD1 (6 bases). CDR3 length: 13 amino acids. The V end was cut by 0 bases, the J end by 7 bases, with 13 bases between. Germline V gene sequence: CDR1 SQVTM, CDR2 ANQGSEA. CDR3 sequence reads: CSVEEGRGREQYF. DNA of the CDR3: TGCAGCGTTGAAGAGGGCAGGGGTCGAGAGCAGTACTTC.